These 27 T cell receptor beta chains were all obtained from the same sample, sequenced in a study of blood T cell repertoires in COVID-19. Profiling relied on immunoSEQ multiplex PCR, and the TCRdb table lists in-frame clones only, not all of them. The sample gives 150,000 to 200,000 clones, more than 75% of which show up once; approximately 5.9% is in the top ten. The sample taken for sequencing was peripheral blood. These receptors came from a woman aged 40 to 55 with COVID-19, enrolled during active disease.

The V and J genes are TRBV3-1 (or the pseudogene TRBV3-2) and TRBJ2-2; D unresolved. This CDR3 region has 15 residues. CDR1 and CDR2 (germline): LGHDT, YNNKEL (reference sequence). The ends were cut back, 1 base at V and 4 bases at J, with 10 bases in the middle. CDR3 in DNA: TGTGCCAGCAGCCAAGGAGCCCTTACCACCGGGGAGCTGTTTTTT. This gives the protein CASSQGALTTGELFF.

The J gene is TRBJ1-4, the V gene TRBV5-1; D is perhaps TRBD1 (5 bases). The V end was cut by 3 bases, the J end by 8 bases, with 11 bases between. There are 13 residues in the CDR3. Per germline, CDR1 SGHRS and CDR2 YFSETQ. The CDR3 DNA sequence: TGCGCCAGCAGCTCAGTGGAGGGGGAAAAACTGTTTTTT. Translating gives CASSSVEGEKLFF.

This sequence joins TRBV5-1 and TRBJ2-5; D is possibly TRBD2 (5 bases). The V and J ends lost 4 bases and 2 bases respectively, with 12 bases between them. Germline assignment: CDR1 SGHRS and CDR2 YFSETQ. CDR3 length: 14 amino acids. The CDR3 sequence is CASSGGRIQETQYF. The CDR3 DNA reads as TGCGCCAGCAGCGGAGGACGGATACAAGAGACCCAGTACTTC.

J is TRBJ1-1 and V is TRBV7-8; TRBD1 might be the D (6 bases). From germline, CDR1 is SGHVS and CDR2 FQNEAQ. Trimming pared 4 bases from V and 1 base from J, leaving 10 bases between. The CDR3 has 14 amino acids. This CDR3 reads CASSWGHSNTEAFF. As DNA, the CDR3 is TGTGCCAGCAGCTGGGGACACTCGAACACTGAAGCTTTCTTT.

The gene calls are TRBV19 and TRBJ2-6; D is unclear. V lost 7 bases to trimming and J lost 0 bases, with 10 bases between them. The germline CDR1 and CDR2 sequences are LNHDA and SQIVND (reference sequence). This CDR3 spans 15 amino acids. The CDR3, as DNA: TGTGCCAGTACTCGTCTAATCTCTGGGGCCAACGTCCTGACTTTC. This codes for CASTRLISGANVLTF.

The chain combines TRBV18 with TRBJ2-7; the D gene is possibly TRBD1 (6 bases). V was clipped by 4 bases and J by 2 bases, with 15 bases between them. This CDR3 is 15 amino acids long. The germline V gene encodes CDR1 KGHSH and CDR2 LQKENI. For the CDR3, the DNA is TGTGCCAGCTCACGAGCGGCAGGGGAGACCTACGAGCAGTACTTC. Protein product: CASSRAAGETYEQYF.

The chain links TRBV27 to TRBJ2-7, with D hard to call. Germline values: CDR1 MNHEY, CDR2 SMNVEV (reference sequence). V shed 0 bases and J shed 2 bases, with 5 bases lying between them. This CDR3 region has 13 residues. CDR3 bases: TGTGCCAGCAGTTTATCTCCCGCCTACGAGCAGTACTTC. Its translation is CASSLSPAYEQYF.

The chain uses TRBV27 and TRBJ1-1; D might be TRBD1 (5 bases). Germline CDR1 reads MNHEY; CDR2 reads SMNVEV (reference sequence). The germline V and J ends were trimmed by 8 bases and 1 base, with 11 bases remaining between them. This CDR3 comprises 13 residues. The CDR3 protein is CASPGGGNTEAFF. DNA for the CDR3: TGTGCCAGCCCCGGGGGGGGGAACACTGAAGCTTTCTTT.

The chain joins TRBV21-1 to TRBJ1-3; the D call TRBD1 from the table was never checked on the DNA. TRBV21-1 is described as a pseudogene. The CDR3 sequence is 17 residues long. The CDR3 bases are TGTGCCAGCAGCAATCCACCGGACAGAGACGTTTCAGAGGCCTCATATTTT. As protein: CASSNPPDRDVSEASYF.

The rearrangement joins TRBV27 to TRBJ2-7, with TRBD2 matching over 14 bases. With 5 bases clipped from V and 4 bases from J, the junction kept 7 bases outside the gene matches. Germline-derived CDR1 and CDR2 are MNHEY and SMNVEV (reference sequence). The CDR3 runs 16 residues. CDR3 sequence (DNA): TGTGCCAGCAGTAAGGGACTAGCGGGAGTGCGGTACGAGCAGTACTTC. It yields the protein CASSKGLAGVRYEQYF.

This rearrangement joins TRBV7-2 to TRBJ2-7, with 9 bases fitting TRBD1. CDR1 SGHTA and CDR2 FQGNSA come from the germline V gene. CDR3 length equals 15 residues. Losses at the gene ends were 5 bases for V and 2 bases for J; bases not matched to a gene: 7. The CDR3 region has the DNA TGTGCCAGCAGCGCACCGGGACAGGGAACCTACGAGCAGTACTTC. It encodes CASSAPGQGTYEQYF.

The rearrangement links TRBV7-9 to TRBJ1-6; D is possibly TRBD1 (5 bases). CDR3 length: 14 residues. Germline CDR1 is SEHNR and CDR2 is FQNEAQ (reference sequence). Trimming shortened V by 6 bases and J by 7 bases, and 13 bases separated the two germline ends. The CDR3 coding sequence is TGTGCCAGCAGACACAGGACTACCAATTCACCCCTCCACTTT. It codes for CASRHRTTNSPLHF.

This clone was counted once. The rearrangement links TRBV27 to TRBJ2-7; 7 nucleotides align to TRBD2. The germline CDR1 and CDR2 sequences are MNHEY and SMNVEV (reference sequence). The V segment lost 6 bases and the J segment 0 bases; nucleotides outside the gene matches: 2. The CDR3 runs 13 residues. This CDR3 is CASRLAASYEQYF. CDR3 DNA: TGTGCCAGCAGGCTAGCGGCCTCCTACGAGCAGTACTTC.

This sequence joins TRBV18 and TRBJ1-4; D is ambiguous. This CDR3 spans 13 amino acids. The V end was cut by 3 bases, the J end by 8 bases, with 10 bases between. Germline values: CDR1 KGHSH, CDR2 LQKENI. This chain's CDR3 is CASSPLGGEKLFF. In nucleotides, the CDR3 is TGTGCCAGCTCACCTCTGGGAGGGGAAAAACTGTTTTTT.

The gene calls are TRBV6-1 and TRBJ1-2, with TRBD1 matching over 9 bases. Germline lookup yields CDR1 MNHNS and CDR2 SASEGT. V shed 4 bases and J 4 bases; nucleotides not matched to a gene: 10. The CDR3 sequence is 16 residues long. CDR3 coding DNA: TGTGCCAGCAGTGGCGCCGGGACAGGGCCTCTCTATGGCTACACCTTC. Protein: CASSGAGTGPLYGYTF.

The chain couples TRBV27 to TRBJ2-7; D may be TRBD2 (6 bases). The ends were cut back, 10 bases at V and 3 bases at J, with 16 bases in the middle. The CDR3 has 13 residues. Germline CDR1 and CDR2: MNHEY and SMNVEV (reference sequence). DNA for the CDR3: TGTGCCATTAGAGGGGAGGCCGTCTACGAGCAGTACTTC. Protein product: CAIRGEAVYEQYF.

This chain uses TRBV25-1 with TRBJ2-1; 7 bases are shared with TRBD2. Germline V CDR1 and CDR2: MGHDK, SYGVNS. V lost 7 bases and J lost 7; bases outside the gene matches: 7. CDR3 length: 13 amino acids. The CDR3 DNA follows: TGTGCCAGCATGACGGGGGGAGAGAATGAGCAGTTCTTC. It encodes CASMTGGENEQFF. Full variable domain (outside the CDR3, taken from reference TRBV25-1 and TRBJ2-1): EADIYQTPRYLVIGTGKKITLECSQTMGHDKMYWYQQDPGMELHLIHYSYGVNSTEKGDLSSESTVSRIRTEHFPLTLESARPSHTSQYLCASMTGGENEQFFGPGTRLTVL.

This clone came up many times. The DNA for the CDR3 is TGTGCCAGCAGTGACCTCCGAGAGCCCGGTCGGGCTTTCTTT. Protein sequence: CASSDLREPGRAFF. The chain carries TRBV6-4 and TRBJ1-1; D not certain. The CDR3 consists of 14 residues. V lost 2 bases and J 11 bases, leaving 18 bases between the germline ends. The germline CDR1 and CDR2 sequences are MRHNA and SNTAGT.

In this sample, this clone turned up once. This chain connects TRBV24-1 to TRBJ2-7, with D perhaps TRBD1 (6 bases). The ends were cut back, 11 bases at V and 5 bases at J, with 18 bases in the middle. CDR3 length: 13 amino acids. Germline V gene sequence: CDR1 KGHDR, CDR2 SFDVKD. CDR3: CANLPQGTNEQYF. For the CDR3, the DNA is TGTGCCAACCTGCCCCAGGGGACCAACGAGCAGTACTTC.

For this clone: Mismatch with germline at one junction end may stem from a read error. The rearrangement uses TRBV5-1 and TRBJ2-7; TRBD2 is a possible D gene (5 bases). The CDR3 is made up of 15 amino acids. From germline, CDR1 is SGHRS and CDR2 YFSETQ. CDR3 nucleotides: TGCGCCAGCACCTTGGCGGTGGCTAGCATGGACGAGCAGTACTTC. Its translation is CASTLAVASMDEQYF. The full variable domain, rest sourced from reference TRBV5-1 and TRBJ2-7, is KAGVTQTPRYLIKTRGQQVTLSCSPISGHRSVSWYQQTPGQGLQFLFEYFSETQRNKGNFPGRFSGRQFSNSRSEMNVSTLELGDSALYLCASTLAVASMDEQYFGPGTRLTVT.

The V gene is TRBV3-1 (or the pseudogene TRBV3-2), the J gene TRBJ1-1; D gene unclear. From germline, CDR1 is LGHDT and CDR2 YNNKEL (reference sequence). With 4 bases removed from V and 4 bases from J, the gap between germline ends came to 19 bases. This CDR3 comprises 16 residues. The CDR3: CASSLIRTNLPTEAFF. The CDR3 DNA sequence: TGTGCCAGCAGCCTGATACGAACGAACTTACCCACTGAAGCTTTCTTT.

The CDR3 region has the DNA TGCGCCAGCAGCCGTCCGGGACAGTACTACGAGCAGTACTTC. As protein: CASSRPGQYYEQYF. The gene calls are TRBV4-1 and TRBJ2-7; 7 nucleotides align to TRBD1. The CDR3 runs 14 residues. CDR1 MGHRA and CDR2 YSYEKL come from the germline V gene. Trimming at V came to 4 bases and at J to 3 bases, leaving 6 bases not matched to a gene.

This clone has just one count. The junction departs from germline at one end; a sequencing error may be responsible. The V gene is TRBV11-2, the J gene TRBJ1-2, with 10 bases that match TRBD1. Germline CDR1 reads SGHAT; CDR2 reads FQNNGV. The CDR3 contains 12 residues. For the CDR3, the DNA is TGTGCCAGCAGCACCGGGACAGGGGCTTCTCACTTC. Translation gives CASSTGTGASHF.

The gene calls are TRBV14 and TRBJ1-6; perhaps TRBD1 as D (5 bases). This CDR3 is 15 amino acids long. The germline gives CDR1 SGHDN, CDR2 FVKESK. V was pared by 0 bases and J by 10 bases, with 13 bases between. The CDR3 region is CASSQESGRTSPLHF. CDR3 sequence (DNA): TGTGCCAGCAGCCAAGAAAGTGGTAGGACATCACCCCTCCACTTT. Complete variable domain (other parts from reference TRBV14 and TRBJ1-6): EAGVTQFPSHSVIEKGQTVTLRCDPISGHDNLYWYRRVMGKEIKFLLHFVKESKQDESGMPNNRFLAERTGGTYSTLKVQPAELEDSGVYFCASSQESGRTSPLHFGNGTRLTVT.

This clone appeared once. V and J are TRBV5-1 and TRBJ2-5, with D maybe TRBD1 (6 bases). V was pared by 4 bases and J by 3 bases, with 13 bases between. CDR3 length: 14 amino acids. Germline-derived CDR1 and CDR2 are SGHRS and YFSETQ. CDR3 sequence: CASSINGGEETQYF. Written as DNA, the CDR3 is TGCGCCAGCAGCATTAATGGGGGCGAAGAGACCCAGTACTTC.

V and J are TRBV2 and TRBJ2-7; weak D call: TRBD1 (6 bases). Germline V gene lookup returns CDR1 SNHLY and CDR2 FYNNEI. V lost 1 base, J lost 3 bases, and 16 bases lay in between. The CDR3 contains 16 residues. For the CDR3, the DNA is TGTGCCAGCAGTGAAGTCACAGGGTCGGACCTCTACGAGCAGTACTTC. This gives the protein CASSEVTGSDLYEQYF.

This chain connects TRBV5-1 to TRBJ1-6; 7 bases map to TRBD1. Trimming took 1 base from V and 10 from J; bases not matched to a gene: 2. Per germline, CDR1 SGHRS and CDR2 YFSETQ. The CDR3 length is 13 residues. CDR3 nucleotides: TGCGCCAGCAGCTTGACAGGGGAATCACCCCTCCACTTT. It codes for CASSLTGESPLHF. Supplemented by reference TRBV5-1 and TRBJ1-6, the full variable domain reads KAGVTQTPRYLIKTRGQQVTLSCSPISGHRSVSWYQQTPGQGLQFLFEYFSETQRNKGNFPGRFSGRQFSNSRSEMNVSTLELGDSALYLCASSLTGESPLHFGNGTRLTVT.